The clone carrying this TCR beta chain was found many times. Alpha and beta constant-region primers primed reverse transcription of approximately 500 ng RNA. Using multiplexing indices, alpha and beta chain libraries were generated apart by chain-specific third strand synthesis. All rearrangements within a chain used one primer pair; cDNA molecules carried barcodes. TCRdb redid the calling of the 5' RACE reads with MiXCR, one entry per CDR3 protein. The table lists about 10,000 distinct CDR3 sequences, 10% of them singletons. The entry originates in a study of HIV-infected patients and healthy controls. Germline CDR1 reads MDHEN; CDR2 reads SYDVKM. CDR3 length: 13 amino acids. Trimming pared 6 bases from V and 0 bases from J, leaving 8 bases between. All unsorted peripheral T cells were captured because whole blood was used without fractionation.

This chain uses TRBV28 with TRBJ1-1, with D uncertain. The clonotype comes from an adult with HIV infection. Sequences were derived from blood, sampled before antiretroviral therapy. CDR3 coding DNA: TGTGCCAGCAGGCGACTCGTGAACACTGAAGCTTTCTTT. This gives the protein CASRRLVNTEAFF.